Presented here are 24 T cell receptor beta chains from one specimen sequenced in a study of blood T cell repertoires in COVID-19. Sequencing was performed with immunoSEQ multiplex PCR; in TCRdb, only in-frame clones are kept and a portion is missing. The sample lists about 46,000 clones, around 90% seen once, with about 3% in the top ten. Sequencing input: peripheral blood. These receptors came from a man in his fifties or sixties with acute or convalescent COVID-19.

The CDR3 sequence is CASSPLGLAVGETQYF. The CDR3 DNA follows: TGTGCCAGCAGCCCGTTGGGACTAGCGGTTGGGGAGACCCAGTACTTC. The J gene is TRBJ2-5, the V gene TRBV3-1 (or the pseudogene TRBV3-2); 11 bases line up with TRBD2. Germline CDR1 LGHDT, CDR2 YNNKEL (reference sequence). The V segment lost 4 bases and the J segment 5 bases; nucleotides outside the gene matches: 9. The CDR3 is 16 amino acids.

This chain joins TRBV14 and TRBJ2-3; no clear D. Trimming removed 0 bases at V and 3 bases at J, with 7 bases between. Per germline, CDR1 SGHDN and CDR2 FVKESK. The CDR3 spans 14 residues. CDR3: CASSQDLGTDTQYF. CDR3 nucleotide sequence: TGTGCCAGCAGCCAAGATCTCGGGACAGATACGCAGTATTTT. Complete variable domain (other parts from reference TRBV14 and TRBJ2-3): EAGVTQFPSHSVIEKGQTVTLRCDPISGHDNLYWYRRVMGKEIKFLLHFVKESKQDESGMPNNRFLAERTGGTYSTLKVQPAELEDSGVYFCASSQDLGTDTQYFGPGTRLTVL.

The chain has TRBV3-1 (or the pseudogene TRBV3-2) and TRBJ2-1, with 7 bases identical to TRBD2. The CDR3 is made up of 16 amino acids. Looked up from germline, CDR1 is LGHDT and CDR2 is YNNKEL (reference sequence). Trimming cost V 0 bases and J 10 bases; bases outside gene matches: 12. CDR3 amino acids: CASSQEPGLLMGEQFF. CDR3 DNA: TGTGCCAGCAGCCAAGAACCGGGACTATTGATGGGAGAGCAGTTCTTC.

V gene TRBV12-3 or TRBV12-4 combines with J gene TRBJ1-1, with TRBD1 matching over 7 bases. This CDR3 is 12 amino acids long. V gave up 6 bases and J gave up 11 bases; unmatched junction bases: 9. CDR3 sequence: CASRDTGVRAFF. The CDR3 DNA follows: TGTGCCAGCAGGGATACAGGGGTGAGGGCTTTCTTT.

V usage is TRBV18 and J usage is TRBJ2-1, with a tentative D call TRBD2 (5 bases). The V end lost 4 bases, the J end lost 5 bases, and 12 bases lay between the germline ends. CDR1 KGHSH and CDR2 LQKENI come from the germline V gene. The CDR3 sequence is 14 residues long. The CDR3 loop reads CASSRSGSNNEQFF. DNA of the CDR3: TGTGCCAGCTCACGGTCGGGGTCAAACAATGAGCAGTTCTTC.

This rearrangement joins TRBV19 to TRBJ2-7; 9 bases agree with TRBD1. After removal of 3 bases from V and 3 bases from J, the junction contained 9 bases not matched to a gene. The CDR3 contains 16 residues. Germline lookup yields CDR1 LNHDA and CDR2 SQIVND (reference sequence). CDR3 sequence reads: CASSMRGPGQGYEQYF. DNA of the CDR3: TGTGCCAGTAGTATGAGAGGCCCGGGACAGGGCTACGAGCAGTACTTC.

The rearrangement links TRBV30 to TRBJ1-6; 9 bases are a match to TRBD1. CDR1 and CDR2 from the germline V gene are GTSNPN and SVGIG (reference sequence). V shed 1 base and J 6 bases; nucleotides not matched to a gene: 4. The CDR3 spans 15 residues. The CDR3, as DNA: TGTGCCTGGAGTGGCCCGGGACAGGGTAATTCACCCCTCCACTTT. This encodes CAWSGPGQGNSPLHF.

The chain recombines TRBV19 with TRBJ1-1; the match to TRBD1 covers 7 bases. V trimming: 0 bases; J trimming: 4 bases; junction bases outside the gene matches: 20. This CDR3 has 20 residues. Germline-derived CDR1 and CDR2 are LNHDA and SQIVND (reference sequence). Written as DNA, the CDR3 is TGTGCCAGTAGTATAGACTCGGGTGGAGGGGGCGGTTCAATTGGCACTGAAGCTTTCTTT. Its translation: CASSIDSGGGGGSIGTEAFF.

The chain combines TRBV4-1 with TRBJ2-3, with TRBD1 matching 9 bases. Trimming took 5 bases from V and 0 from J; bases not matched to a gene: 9. Germline V gene data show CDR1 as MGHRA and CDR2 as YSYEKL. The CDR3 consists of 17 residues. The CDR3 loop is CASSARDRASSTDTQYF. CDR3 nucleotide sequence: TGCGCCAGCAGCGCCCGGGACAGGGCTTCTAGCACAGATACGCAGTATTTT.

The CDR3 here is CASSPRTSGSNEQFF. In nucleotides, the CDR3 is TGTGCCAGCAGCCCGAGGACTAGCGGGAGCAATGAGCAGTTCTTC. The J gene is TRBJ2-1, the V gene TRBV11-2; 13 positions match TRBD2. V was pared by 5 bases and J by 6 bases, with 4 bases of the junction left unmatched. This CDR3 contains 15 residues. Germline CDR1 is SGHAT and CDR2 is FQNNGV.

V is TRBV7-2 and J is TRBJ1-5; D possibly corresponds to TRBD1 (6 bases). The CDR3 length is 13 residues. Germline CDR1 SGHTA, CDR2 FQGNSA. V gave up 5 bases and J gave up 3 bases, with 8 bases separating them. CDR3 DNA sequence: TGTGCCAGCAGCGCAGGGGTCAATCAGCCCCAGCATTTT. This translates into CASSAGVNQPQHF. The variable domain in full, with the rest retrieved from reference TRBV7-2 and TRBJ1-5, is GAGVSQSPSNKVTEKGKDVELRCDPISGHTALYWYRQSLGQGLEFLIYFQGNSAPDKSGLPSDRFSAERTGGSVSTLTIQRTQQEDSAVYLCASSAGVNQPQHFGDGTRLSIL.

The rearrangement joins TRBV5-6 to TRBJ2-1; D is possibly TRBD1 (5 bases). CDR1 and CDR2 (germline): SGHDT, YYEEEE. Trimming shortened V by 1 base and J by 0 bases, and 8 bases separated the two germline ends. The CDR3 runs to 15 residues. The CDR3: CASSLRGSSYNEQFF. The CDR3, as DNA: TGTGCCAGCAGCTTGAGGGGTAGCTCCTACAATGAGCAGTTCTTC.

The gene calls are TRBV19 and TRBJ1-5; D possibly corresponds to TRBD1 (5 bases). The CDR3 is made up of 15 amino acids. V gave up 6 bases and J gave up 2 bases, with 14 bases separating them. CDR1 LNHDA and CDR2 SQIVND come from the germline V gene (reference sequence). The CDR3 protein is CASRAGRGGNQPQHF. The CDR3 coding sequence is TGTGCCAGTAGAGCGGGGCGGGGGGGCAATCAGCCCCAGCATTTT.

This rearrangement joins TRBV5-5 to TRBJ1-4, with D unresolved. CDR3 length: 14 amino acids. From germline, CDR1 is SGHKS and CDR2 YYEKEE (reference sequence). V was clipped by 2 bases and J by 8 bases, with 13 bases between them. CDR3 sequence reads: CASSFGSTGEKLFF. The CDR3, as DNA: TGTGCCAGCAGCTTCGGGTCTACGGGGGAAAAACTGTTTTTT.

The chain employs TRBV5-1 and TRBJ1-4, with 7 bases fitting TRBD1. Germline V gene data show CDR1 as SGHRS and CDR2 as YFSETQ. The CDR3 spans 14 residues. The ends lost 4 bases at V and 0 bases at J; junction bases unmatched: 0. The CDR3 loop is CASSGTATNEKLFF. Written as DNA, the CDR3 is TGCGCCAGCAGCGGGACAGCAACTAATGAAAAACTGTTTTTT.

This clone appeared a few times. The J gene is TRBJ1-2, the V gene TRBV7-3; 10 bases line up with TRBD1. Germline values: CDR1 SGHTA, CDR2 FQGTGA. The ends lost 5 bases at V and 7 bases at J; junction bases unmatched: 4. CDR3 length: 13 residues. The CDR3 region is CASSLRQGAGYTF. The DNA of the CDR3 is TGTGCCAGCAGCCTACGACAGGGGGCTGGCTACACCTTC.

The chain joins TRBV6-6 to TRBJ1-1; no definite D call. V lost 5 bases and J lost 2, with 6 bases in between. This CDR3 region has 12 residues. Germline V gene data show CDR1 as MNHNY and CDR2 as SVGAGI (reference sequence). The CDR3 protein is CASSLSNTEAFF. The CDR3 DNA follows: TGTGCCAGCAGTCTCTCTAACACTGAAGCTTTCTTT.

There are a few counts of this clone. The V and J genes are TRBV9 and TRBJ2-3; 13 nucleotides match TRBD2. CDR1 is SGDLS, CDR2 YYNGEE, per germline. The CDR3 has 16 residues. Unmatched junction bases numbered 2, after V lost 2 bases and J lost 2 bases. Here the CDR3 reads CASSVGLAGATDTQYF. The CDR3 DNA reads TGTGCCAGCAGCGTCGGACTAGCGGGGGCCACAGATACGCAGTATTTT.

J is TRBJ1-2 and V is TRBV5-8; D is perhaps TRBD1 (6 bases). The CDR3 contains 15 residues. V was shortened by 4 bases and J by 4 bases, with 17 bases between the two germline ends. Per the germline V gene, CDR1 is SGHTS and CDR2 is YDEGEE. As DNA, the CDR3 is TGTGCCAGCAGCCGGGGGCGGGGGGCGCCCTATGGCTACACCTTC. Amino acids: CASSRGRGAPYGYTF.

The chain is built from TRBV18 and TRBJ2-1, with D perhaps TRBD1 (6 bases). In germline, CDR1 is KGHSH, CDR2 LQKENI. The CDR3 consists of 14 residues. V lost 3 bases and J 7 bases, leaving 13 bases between the germline ends. CDR3 sequence: CASSPPGADNEQFF. The CDR3 region has the DNA TGTGCCAGCTCACCCCCAGGGGCGGATAATGAGCAGTTCTTC.

V usage is TRBV12-3 or TRBV12-4 and J usage is TRBJ2-5; D is uncertain. The germline V and J ends were trimmed by 7 bases and 5 bases, with 14 bases remaining between them. The CDR3 is 13 residues long. For the CDR3, the DNA is TGTGCCAGCACCCTCCGCCCCGAGGAGACCCAGTACTTC. This codes for CASTLRPEETQYF.

J is TRBJ2-3 and V is TRBV20-1; 8 bases are a match to TRBD2. The CDR3 is made up of 16 amino acids. J gave up 0 bases and V 3 bases, and 8 bases lay outside the gene matches. Germline CDR1 and CDR2: DFQATT and SNEGSKA (reference sequence). CDR3 sequence reads: CSASRAGGGSTDTQYF. The CDR3 region has the DNA TGCAGTGCTAGTAGGGCGGGGGGCGGAAGCACAGATACGCAGTATTTT.

This chain connects TRBV11-2 to TRBJ2-3, with 8 bases aligning to TRBD2. The V and J ends lost 1 base and 6 bases, in that order; junction bases with no gene match: 3. This CDR3 contains 14 residues. In germline, CDR1 is SGHAT, CDR2 FQNNGV. The CDR3 is CASSLGTSSDTQYF. The CDR3, as DNA: TGTGCCAGCAGCTTAGGGACTAGCTCTGATACGCAGTATTTT.

This chain uses TRBV3-1 (or the pseudogene TRBV3-2) with TRBJ1-1; D is unclear. V shed 3 bases and J shed 1 base, with 3 bases lying between them. The germline gives CDR1 LGHDT, CDR2 YNNKEL (reference sequence). This CDR3 is built from 12 residues. Here the CDR3 DNA reads TGTGCCAGCAGCCACGGGAACACTGAAGCTTTCTTT. This translates into CASSHGNTEAFF.